The 24 T cell receptor beta chains below come from one sample, sequenced in a study of blood T cell repertoires in COVID-19. This table comes from immunoSEQ multiplex PCR, and its TCRdb copy is limited to in-frame clones, with some not included. Of 300,000 to 400,000 clones in the sample, about nine tenths were seen once. Sequencing used peripheral blood. All receptors derive from a woman aged 25-40 years with COVID-19, enrolled during active disease.

J is TRBJ1-2 and V is TRBV28, with 9 bases matching TRBD1. The CDR3 has 13 amino acids. Germline trimming cut 4 bases from V and 7 bases from J; bases unmatched to any gene: 4. Germline assignment: CDR1 MDHEN and CDR2 SYDVKM. The CDR3 DNA follows: TGTGCCAGCAGTTACGGGACAGGGTCTGGCTACACCTTC. This gives the protein CASSYGTGSGYTF.

The rearrangement joins TRBV9 to TRBJ1-2; 7 nucleotides match TRBD1. Losses at the gene ends were 3 bases for V and 2 bases for J; bases not matched to a gene: 10. The germline V gene has CDR1 SGDLS and CDR2 YYNGEE. The CDR3 is 16 amino acids. The CDR3, as DNA: TGTGCCAGCAGCGGACGTCCAAGGGGGCTAAACTATGGCTACACCTTC. Its translation is CASSGRPRGLNYGYTF.

The chain joins TRBV19 to TRBJ2-3; 7 bases match TRBD1. Germline assignment: CDR1 LNHDA and CDR2 SQIVND (reference sequence). CDR3 size: 14 residues. V was clipped by 6 bases and J by 0 bases; unmatched bases: 3. DNA of the CDR3: TGTGCCAGTAGAGGGGGCCTCAGCACAGATACGCAGTATTTT. Translation gives CASRGGLSTDTQYF.

The rearrangement uses TRBV2 and TRBJ2-7, with TRBD1 matching 7 bases. The CDR3 is 21 amino acids. Germline CDR1 is SNHLY and CDR2 is FYNNEI. Trimming removed 1 base from V and 0 bases from J; junction bases left unmatched: 21. The CDR3 DNA reads as TGTGCCAGCAGTGAAGGTTTAGGGGACAGCATGAGGGATCCCTACTCCTACGAGCAGTACTTC. It is translated as CASSEGLGDSMRDPYSYEQYF.

The gene calls are TRBV29-1 and TRBJ2-1; TRBD2 matches at 8 bases. This CDR3 has 12 amino acids. In germline, CDR1 is SQVTM, CDR2 ANQGSEA. The V and J ends lost 4 bases and 8 bases, in that order; junction bases with no gene match: 4. CDR3 DNA sequence: TGCAGCGTTGTAGGCGGGGGGTATGAGCAGTTCTTC. Translation: CSVVGGGYEQFF.

Concerning this clone: The sample has other DNA sequences that encode this CDR3 too. The rearrangement joins TRBV7-2 to TRBJ2-7; 7 bases agree with TRBD2. Germline-derived CDR1 and CDR2 are SGHTA and FQGNSA. The CDR3 totals 14 residues. V lost 1 base to trimming and J lost 5 bases; unmatched junction nucleotides: 5. The CDR3 DNA follows: TGTGCCAGCAGCTTAGTAGAGGGAGGGGACGAGCAGTACTTC. This gives the protein CASSLVEGGDEQYF.

The rearrangement links TRBV18 to TRBJ1-2, with unresolved D. The CDR3 is made up of 13 amino acids. V gave up 3 bases and J gave up 6 bases, with 11 bases separating them. CDR1 and CDR2 from the germline V gene are KGHSH and LQKENI. CDR3 bases: TGTGCCAGCTCACCGCGGGAATGGGATGGCTACACCTTC. Amino acid sequence: CASSPREWDGYTF.

The CDR3: CASSITGQRGNTIYF. The CDR3 DNA is TGTGCCAGCAGCATTACAGGGCAACGAGGAAACACCATATATTTT. This rearrangement joins TRBV5-4 to TRBJ1-3; D is possibly TRBD1 (6 bases). Germline-derived CDR1 and CDR2 are SGHNT and YYREEE (reference sequence). The CDR3 is 15 residues long. Trimming took off 4 bases at V and 4 bases at J, with 15 bases between the two ends.

The rearrangement links TRBV28 to TRBJ2-3; a weak D match, TRBD1 (5 bases). This CDR3 is built from 13 residues. V shed 4 bases and J shed 2 bases, with 7 bases lying between them. Germline V CDR1 and CDR2: MDHEN, SYDVKM. The CDR3 sequence is CASSSTVTDTQYF. The DNA of the CDR3 is TGTGCCAGCAGTTCGACAGTCACAGATACGCAGTATTTT.

The chain joins TRBV19 to TRBJ2-5; maybe TRBD2 (6 bases). The germline V gene encodes CDR1 LNHDA and CDR2 SQIVND (reference sequence). The CDR3 sequence is 13 residues long. Trimming left V 6 bases short and J 3 bases short, with 11 bases between. DNA of the CDR3: TGTGCCAGTAGCAGGGAGGAGGAAGAGACCCAGTACTTC. It specifies CASSREEEETQYF. Drawing the rest from reference TRBV19 and TRBJ2-5, the complete variable domain is DGGITQSPKYLFRKEGQNVTLSCEQNLNHDAMYWYRQDPGQGLRLIYYSQIVNDFQKGDIAEGYSVSREKKESFPLTVTSAQKNPTAFYLCASSREEEETQYFGPGTRLLVL.

A single count supports this clone. The gene calls are TRBV5-6 and TRBJ1-2, with D maybe TRBD1 (5 bases). The CDR3 covers 13 residues. V was pared by 1 base and J by 11 bases, with 15 bases between. CDR1 and CDR2 from the germline V gene are SGHDT and YYEEEE. DNA of the CDR3: TGTGCCAGCAGCTTGTTCAGGGCCCCAGGGTACACCTTC. Protein: CASSLFRAPGYTF.

This clone has just one count. The genes are TRBV19 and TRBJ1-6; TRBD1 agrees at 9 bases. CDR3 size: 14 residues. The V and J ends lost 2 bases and 10 bases, in that order; junction bases with no gene match: 3. In germline, CDR1 is LNHDA, CDR2 SQIVND (reference sequence). Here the CDR3 reads CASSITGGSSPLHF. Here the CDR3 DNA reads TGTGCCAGTAGTATAACAGGGGGCTCATCACCCCTCCACTTT.

This chain joins TRBV11-2 and TRBJ1-3; the match to TRBD1 covers 10 bases. The V segment lost 5 bases and the J segment 9 bases; nucleotides outside the gene matches: 7. Per the germline V gene, CDR1 is SGHAT and CDR2 is FQNNGV. The CDR3 length is 14 residues. CDR3 loop: CASSGTGAPGTIYF. Written as DNA, the CDR3 is TGTGCCAGCAGCGGGACAGGGGCACCGGGCACCATATATTTT.

The V and J genes are TRBV27 and TRBJ1-1; 8 bases are a match to TRBD1. Germline V gene lookup returns CDR1 MNHEY and CDR2 SMNVEV (reference sequence). This CDR3 spans 15 amino acids. The V and J ends lost 2 bases and 4 bases, in that order; junction bases with no gene match: 6. Here the CDR3 DNA reads TGTGCCAGCAGTTTAGGACAGGGCTGGAGCACTGAAGCTTTCTTT. Protein: CASSLGQGWSTEAFF.

V is TRBV11-2 and J is TRBJ1-5; TRBD1 is a possible D gene (5 bases). This CDR3 is built from 15 residues. V lost 1 base, J lost 1 base, and 8 bases lay in between. Per germline, CDR1 SGHAT and CDR2 FQNNGV. CDR3 nucleotides: TGTGCCAGCAGCTTAGGGACAAACAGCAATCAGCCCCAGCATTTT. Its translation is CASSLGTNSNQPQHF.

CDR3 coding DNA: TGTGCCAGCAGACCACAGGGGCACGGCTACACCTTC. It is translated as CASRPQGHGYTF. The chain combines TRBV28 with TRBJ1-2; 7 bases line up with TRBD1. The V and J ends lost 6 bases and 8 bases, in that order; junction bases with no gene match: 6. Germline lookup yields CDR1 MDHEN and CDR2 SYDVKM. The CDR3 spans 12 residues.

This clone occurred once. The chain is built from TRBV4-1 and TRBJ1-1, with TRBD1 matching 8 bases. The CDR3 consists of 15 residues. Germline-derived CDR1 and CDR2 are MGHRA and YSYEKL. The trim removed 4 bases at V and 5 bases at J, leaving 9 bases unmatched. The CDR3 DNA is TGCGCCAGCAGCCGAGGACAGGGTGGAAAGACTGAAGCTTTCTTT. This gives the protein CASSRGQGGKTEAFF.

This clone was found a few times. This chain links TRBV10-3 with TRBJ1-5; the match to TRBD1 covers 7 bases. The CDR3 sequence is 14 residues long. Germline V gene data show CDR1 as ENHRY and CDR2 as SYGVKD. J lost 5 bases, V lost 6 bases, and 7 bases had no gene match. The CDR3 region has the DNA TGTGCCATCAGCTTGGGACAGTCATATCAGCCCCAGCATTTT. Translation gives CAISLGQSYQPQHF.

The rearrangement uses TRBV11-2 and TRBJ2-2, with 7 bases identical to TRBD2. The CDR3 runs to 16 residues. The germline V gene encodes CDR1 SGHAT and CDR2 FQNNGV. Unmatched junction bases numbered 3, after V lost 2 bases and J lost 0 bases. The CDR3 sequence is CASSLFTSANTGELFF. As DNA, the CDR3 is TGTGCCAGCAGCTTATTCACTAGCGCGAACACCGGGGAGCTGTTTTTT.

The chain couples TRBV6-5 to TRBJ2-1, with TRBD2 matching over 11 bases. CDR1 is MNHEY, CDR2 SVGAGI, per germline. The CDR3 runs 15 residues. The junction had 8 bases not matched to a gene; V was cut back by 6 bases and J by 7 bases. CDR3 nucleotide sequence: TGTGCCAGCAGCATTATAGCGGGAGGGTTTAATGAGCAGTTCTTC. Amino acid sequence: CASSIIAGGFNEQFF.

The rearrangement links TRBV2 to TRBJ1-3; TRBD1 might be the D (5 bases). The V and J ends lost 5 bases and 0 bases respectively, with 20 bases between them. The CDR3 is 18 amino acids. The germline gives CDR1 SNHLY, CDR2 FYNNEI. The CDR3 DNA is TGTGCCAGCAGTCTAGAAGGACACCTCATAACCTCTGGAAACACCATATATTTT. Protein sequence: CASSLEGHLITSGNTIYF. Supplemented by reference TRBV2 and TRBJ1-3, the full variable domain reads EPEVTQTPSHQVTQMGQEVILRCVPISNHLYFYWYRQILGQKVEFLVSFYNNEISEKSEIFDDQFSVERPDGSNFTLKIRSTKLEDSAMYFCASSLEGHLITSGNTIYFGEGSWLTVV.

V is TRBV6-5 and J is TRBJ1-2; D is unresolved. The V gene lost 7 bases and the J gene lost 8 bases, with 14 bases spanning the gap. This CDR3 spans 12 amino acids. The V gene's germline CDR1 is MNHEY and CDR2 SVGAGI. The CDR3 bases are TGTGCCAGCATCACCCAGATGCGGGGCTACACCTTC. It encodes CASITQMRGYTF.

This rearrangement joins TRBV20-1 to TRBJ2-1; D unclear. V was cut by 5 bases and J by 5 bases, with 7 bases left in between. There are 11 residues in the CDR3. Per germline, CDR1 DFQATT and CDR2 SNEGSKA (reference sequence). The chain's CDR3 is CSARTHNEQFF. The CDR3 DNA is TGCAGTGCTCGCACTCACAATGAGCAGTTCTTC.

The chain recombines TRBV7-8 with TRBJ2-3; 9 bases line up with TRBD2. J gave up 0 bases and V 2 bases, and 3 bases lay outside the gene matches. The CDR3 length is 16 residues. The germline gives CDR1 SGHVS, CDR2 FQNEAQ. The CDR3 nucleotides read TGTGCCAGCAGCTTACCGACTAGCGGTAGCACAGATACGCAGTATTTT. It is translated as CASSLPTSGSTDTQYF.